This TCR beta chain derives from a study of response to subunit inactivated influenza vaccine. General study results and limits: Authors suggested each seasonal influenza vaccination recruits few new T cells.

V gave up 6 bases and J gave up 3 bases, with 6 bases separating them. CDR1 MNHEY and CDR2 SVGAGI come from the germline V gene. This CDR3 has 12 amino acids. With respect to this clonotype: What it binds is unknown.

TCRdb re-analysed the RT-PCR reads in MiXCR, keeping a single row per CDR3 protein. The repertoire holds about 530,000 distinct CDR3 sequences, around 13% seen once, with around 13% in the top ten. The sequence was collected from a man in his forties or fifties who received an inactivated influenza vaccine. Material: PBMCs from blood, obtained roughly 46 days after vaccination. The V and J genes are TRBV6-5 and TRBJ2-1; no reliable D call. In DNA, the CDR3 is TGTGCCAGCAGCCCCTGCTACAATGAGCAGTTCTTC. It specifies CASSPCYNEQFF.